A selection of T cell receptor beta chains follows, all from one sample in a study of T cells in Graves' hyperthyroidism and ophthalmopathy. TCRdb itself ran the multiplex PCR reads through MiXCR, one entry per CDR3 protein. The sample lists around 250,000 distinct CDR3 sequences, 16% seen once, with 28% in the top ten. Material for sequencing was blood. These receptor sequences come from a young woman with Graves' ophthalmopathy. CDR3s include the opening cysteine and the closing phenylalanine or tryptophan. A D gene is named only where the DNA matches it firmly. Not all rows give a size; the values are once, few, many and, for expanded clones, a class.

DNA: TGTGCCAGCTCACCAGGGACTAGCGGCACCTACGAGCAGTACTTC
CDR3: CASSPGTSGTYEQYF
V: TRBV11-2
J: TRBJ2-7
D: TRBD2
size: many

DNA: TGCAGTGCTCAAACAGGGAGAAATGAAAAACTGTTTTTT
CDR3: CSAQTGRNEKLFF
V: TRBV20-1
J: TRBJ1-4
D: .
size: many

DNA: TGTGCCAGCAGAGATCAGGGACAGGGGGTAGACACTGAAGCTTTCTTT
CDR3: CASRDQGQGVDTEAFF
V: TRBV12-3/TRBV12-4
J: TRBJ1-1
D: TRBD1
size: many

DNA: TGTGCCATCAGATGGGACGAGGGGGGGACTGAAGCTTTCTTT
CDR3: CAIRWDEGGTEAFF
V: TRBV10-3
J: TRBJ1-1
D: .
size: many

DNA: TGTGCCACCAATGATTCCGCCGGGACTAACTATGGCTACACCTTC
CDR3: CATNDSAGTNYGYTF
V: TRBV24-1
J: TRBJ1-2
D: .
size: .

DNA: TGTGCCAGCAGTCCAGGACAGGGGGCTTCAGATACGCAGTATTTT
CDR3: CASSPGQGASDTQYF
V: TRBV2
J: TRBJ2-3
D: TRBD1
size: many

DNA: TGTGCCAGCATTAGACTAGCGGGAGGGCGCAATGAGCAGTTCTTC
CDR3: CASIRLAGGRNEQFF
V: TRBV2
J: TRBJ2-1
D: TRBD2
size: .

DNA: TGCAGCGTTGAGGGCGGGAGGGGTGCAGATACGCAGTATTTT
CDR3: CSVEGGRGADTQYF
V: TRBV29-1
J: TRBJ2-3
D: TRBD2
size: many

DNA: TGTGCCAGCAGCTTAACCTTCCACAATGAGCAGTTCTTC
CDR3: CASSLTFHNEQFF
V: TRBV7-3
J: TRBJ2-1
D: .
size: many

DNA: TGTGCCAGCAGTGAAGTTGGTATGGCGGGAGGGAACAATGAGCAGTTCTTC
CDR3: CASSEVGMAGGNNEQFF
V: TRBV6-1
J: TRBJ2-1
D: TRBD2
size: .

DNA: TGTGCCAGCAGTTTTCGGGCATCGGCATCCTACAATGAGCAGTTCTTC
CDR3: CASSFRASASYNEQFF
V: TRBV2
J: TRBJ2-1
D: .
size: many

DNA: TGTGCCAGCAGTTACGGGACTAGCTCCTACGAGCAGTACTTC
CDR3: CASSYGTSSYEQYF
V: TRBV6-2/TRBV6-3
J: TRBJ2-7
D: TRBD2
size: many

DNA: TGTGCCAGCAGTTCGGATGGATTGTCTGGGGCCAACGTCCTGACTTTC
CDR3: CASSSDGLSGANVLTF
V: TRBV27
J: TRBJ2-6
D: .
size: .

DNA: TGCGCCAGCAGCCAAGATTCAGGGCGGCGCGGCTACACCTTC
CDR3: CASSQDSGRRGYTF
V: TRBV4-3
J: TRBJ1-2
D: .
size: few

DNA: TGTGCCAGCAGCGGCCGGGACACCGGCTCCTACAATGAGCAGTTCTTC
CDR3: CASSGRDTGSYNEQFF
V: TRBV7-9
J: TRBJ2-1
D: .
size: many

DNA: TGTGCCAGCAACCGGGCAGGCTTTAATTCACCCCTCCACTTT
CDR3: CASNRAGFNSPLHF
V: TRBV27
J: TRBJ1-6
D: .
size: many

DNA: TGTGCCAGCAGCCCATATTTGACTAGCGGGAGGGTCACAGATACGCAGTATTTT
CDR3: CASSPYLTSGRVTDTQYF
V: TRBV9
J: TRBJ2-3
D: TRBD2
size: .

DNA: TGTGCCAGCAGTTACTATCCCTACAGCACAGGGAGCTTAAATGAGCAGTTCTTC
CDR3: CASSYYPYSTGSLNEQFF
V: TRBV6-5
J: TRBJ2-1
D: .
size: many

DNA: TGTGCCAGCAGCTTAGCTCACCAAGAGACCCAGTACTTC
CDR3: CASSLAHQETQYF
V: TRBV13
J: TRBJ2-5
D: .
size: many

DNA: TGTGCCAGCAGTGGAATTAGGGGGCTGAGCAATCAGCCCCAGCATTTT
CDR3: CASSGIRGLSNQPQHF
V: TRBV6-1
J: TRBJ1-5
D: TRBD1
size: many

DNA: TGTGCCAGCAGTTACGGGGGCAATGAGCAGTTCTTC
CDR3: CASSYGGNEQFF
V: TRBV28
J: TRBJ2-1
D: .
size: many

DNA: TGTGCCAGCTCACCGAGGCGGCCCGGCGAAGGGGAGACCCAGTACTTC
CDR3: CASSPRRPGEGETQYF
V: TRBV11-2
J: TRBJ2-5
D: .
size: .

DNA: TGTGCCAGCAGCCCCAAAGCCGGGACAGTAGCCAAAAACATTCAGTACTTC
CDR3: CASSPKAGTVAKNIQYF
V: TRBV27
J: TRBJ2-4
D: TRBD1
size: many

DNA: TGTGCCAGCAGTTTTTGGGGTATGGGCGGGAGGACCGGCGAGCAGTACTTC
CDR3: CASSFWGMGGRTGEQYF
V: TRBV28
J: TRBJ2-7
D: TRBD2
size: .

DNA: TGTGCCAGCAGCCCCGAAGCGGATAGCAATCAGCCCCAGCATTTT
CDR3: CASSPEADSNQPQHF
V: TRBV9
J: TRBJ1-5
D: .
size: many

DNA: TGCAGTGCTACCCGACTAGCGGGAGTGTACAATGAGCAGTTCTTC
CDR3: CSATRLAGVYNEQFF
V: TRBV20-1
J: TRBJ2-1
D: TRBD2
size: .

DNA: TGTGCCACCAGCGACAGAATGGGGTTTGGGGAAAAACTGTTTTTT
CDR3: CATSDRMGFGEKLFF
V: TRBV15
J: TRBJ1-4
D: .
size: many

DNA: TGTGCCAGCAGCTCTCGGACCGCGGCAAGCTCCTATAATTCACCCCTCCACTTT
CDR3: CASSSRTAASSYNSPLHF
V: TRBV11-3
J: TRBJ1-6
D: .
size: few

DNA: TGTGCCAGCAGCTTAGGAAGCGGGGGCCTGAACACAGATACGCAGTATTTT
CDR3: CASSLGSGGLNTDTQYF
V: TRBV7-9
J: TRBJ2-3
D: TRBD2
size: .

DNA: TGTGCCAGCAGCCAAGATGTGGGGACAGCGAACACTGAAGCTTTCTTT
CDR3: CASSQDVGTANTEAFF
V: TRBV3-1
J: TRBJ1-1
D: TRBD1
size: many

DNA: TGTGCCACCAGCGACCGTGGGAGCACTAACTATGGCTACACCTTC
CDR3: CATSDRGSTNYGYTF
V: TRBV15
J: TRBJ1-2
D: .
size: many

DNA: TGCGCCAGTAAACAGGGAGTGAACACTGAAGCTTTCTTT
CDR3: CASKQGVNTEAFF
V: TRBV5-1
J: TRBJ1-1
D: .
size: many

DNA: TGTGCCACAAAATCCTCCACTACAGATACGCAGTATTTT
CDR3: CATKSSTTDTQYF
V: TRBV28
J: TRBJ2-3
D: .
size: many

DNA: TGTGCCAGCAGCTTTCCGGGACAGGGAATCGCCGGGGAGCTGTTTTTT
CDR3: CASSFPGQGIAGELFF
V: TRBV7-8
J: TRBJ2-2
D: TRBD1
size: many

DNA: TGTGCCAGCAGCGTAGAGGGCACGGGAGAGACCCAGTACTTC
CDR3: CASSVEGTGETQYF
V: TRBV9
J: TRBJ2-5
D: .
size: .

DNA: TGTGCCAGCAGCTTATTCGTTGAAACTGAAGCTTTCTTT
CDR3: CASSLFVETEAFF
V: TRBV7-9
J: TRBJ1-1
D: .
size: many

DNA: TGTGCCAGCAGCTCTAGCGGGGGGCTGGATACGCAGTATTTT
CDR3: CASSSSGGLDTQYF
V: TRBV9
J: TRBJ2-3
D: TRBD2
size: .

DNA: TGTGCCAGCAGCTTAGATCTCCTAGCGGGAGGGTACAATGAGCAGTTCTTC
CDR3: CASSLDLLAGGYNEQFF
V: TRBV11-2
J: TRBJ2-1
D: TRBD2
size: many

DNA: TGCAGTGCTAGACGTACTAGCGGGATCTGGAATGAGCAGTTCTTC
CDR3: CSARRTSGIWNEQFF
V: TRBV20-1
J: TRBJ2-1
D: TRBD2
size: many

DNA: TGTGCCAGCAGCCAGACTAGCGGGGGGCTGGGGTCCTACAATGAGCAGTTCTTC
CDR3: CASSQTSGGLGSYNEQFF
V: TRBV11-2
J: TRBJ2-1
D: TRBD2
size: .

DNA: TGTGCCAGCAGCCGGGGGACAGGGGCCCACACTGAAGCTTTCTTT
CDR3: CASSRGTGAHTEAFF
V: TRBV3-1
J: TRBJ1-1
D: TRBD1
size: many